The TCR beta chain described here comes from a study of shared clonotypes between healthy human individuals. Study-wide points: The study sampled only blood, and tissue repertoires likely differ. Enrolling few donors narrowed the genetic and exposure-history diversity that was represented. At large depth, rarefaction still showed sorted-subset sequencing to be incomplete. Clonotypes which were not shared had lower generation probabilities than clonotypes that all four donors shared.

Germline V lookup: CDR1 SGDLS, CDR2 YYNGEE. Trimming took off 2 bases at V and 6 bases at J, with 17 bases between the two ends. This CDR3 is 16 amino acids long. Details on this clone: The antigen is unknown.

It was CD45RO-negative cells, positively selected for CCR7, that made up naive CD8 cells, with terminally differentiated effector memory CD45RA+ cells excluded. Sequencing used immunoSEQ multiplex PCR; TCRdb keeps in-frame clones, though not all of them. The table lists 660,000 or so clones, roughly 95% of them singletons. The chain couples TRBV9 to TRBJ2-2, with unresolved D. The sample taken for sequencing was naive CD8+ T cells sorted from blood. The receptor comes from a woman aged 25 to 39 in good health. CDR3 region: CASSVPSSTTSGELFF. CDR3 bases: TGTGCCAGCAGCGTTCCCAGTAGTACCACCTCCGGGGAGCTGTTTTTT.